The 30 T cell receptor beta chains given below trace back to one sample, sequenced in a study of yellow fever vaccine responses in identical twins. TCRdb ran MiXCR on the RT-PCR reads and lists one entry per CDR3 protein. The data show tens of thousands of distinct CDR3 sequences, with more than 60% seen just once and about 4.8% held by the top ten. The sequencing here drew on T cells from blood (PBMCs), unsorted or a sorted subset (not recorded which), taken before or after yellow fever vaccination (not recorded which). These receptors all stem from a woman under 30 who received the yellow fever vaccine.

The J gene is TRBJ2-1, the V gene TRBV18, with a tentative D call TRBD2 (6 bases). The germline V gene encodes CDR1 KGHSH and CDR2 LQKENI. V was trimmed by 0 bases and J by 4 bases, leaving 13 bases between them. The CDR3 is 16 amino acids. This CDR3 reads CASSPPAWGLYNEQFF. The CDR3 DNA sequence: TGTGCCAGCTCACCACCGGCCTGGGGACTTTACAATGAGCAGTTCTTC.

The chain combines TRBV7-6 with TRBJ2-1; the D call may be TRBD1 or TRBD2 (5 bases each). Germline CDR1 reads SGHVS; CDR2 reads FNYEAQ. Trimming stripped 2 bases from V and 7 bases from J, with 15 bases between. This CDR3 has 15 amino acids. The DNA for the CDR3 is TGTGCCAGCAGCTTACTCCCGGGACGACCGAATGAGCAGTTCTTC. Its translation: CASSLLPGRPNEQFF. Looking up the rest from reference TRBV7-6 and TRBJ2-1 gives the full variable domain: GAGVSQSPRYKVTKRGQDVALRCDPISGHVSLYWYRQALGQGPEFLTYFNYEAQQDKSGLPNDRFSAERPEGSISTLTIQRTEQRDSAMYRCASSLLPGRPNEQFFGPGTRLTVL.

The chain uses TRBV24-1 and TRBJ1-1, with D unresolved. The CDR3 runs 13 residues. Per the germline V gene, CDR1 is KGHDR and CDR2 is SFDVKD. Between the trimmed V and J ends, which lost 5 bases and 2 bases, there was a span of 8 bases. CDR3 bases: TGTGCCACCAGTGCGGGGTTAAACACTGAAGCTTTCTTT. This sequence encodes CATSAGLNTEAFF.

The chain recombines TRBV7-6 with TRBJ2-7; D may be TRBD1 (7 bases). The CDR3 runs 16 residues. Germline CDR1 is SGHVS and CDR2 is FNYEAQ. Trimming removed 5 bases from V and 6 bases from J, with 23 bases in between. CDR3 residues: CASSLGRGQTFSEQYF. DNA for the CDR3: TGTGCCAGCAGCCTTGGGCGGGGACAGACGTTCTCCGAGCAGTACTTC.

This rearrangement joins TRBV5-1 to TRBJ2-7; D may correspond to TRBD1 or TRBD2 (6 bases each). The CDR3 sequence is 14 residues long. CDR1 is SGHRS, CDR2 YFSETQ, per germline. Trimming pared 6 bases from V and 2 bases from J, leaving 15 bases between. The DNA for the CDR3 is TGCGCCAGCACCCCGCCGGGGGACACCTACGAGCAGTACTTC. Translating it yields CASTPPGDTYEQYF.

The rearrangement links TRBV4-2 to TRBJ2-7; TRBD2 aligns across 7 bases. This CDR3 has 16 amino acids. The trim removed 0 bases at V and 6 bases at J, leaving 11 bases unmatched. The germline gives CDR1 LGHNA, CDR2 YNFKEQ. The CDR3 is CASSQEEWAGVSEQYF. The DNA for the CDR3 is TGTGCCAGCAGCCAAGAAGAGTGGGCGGGAGTAAGCGAGCAGTACTTC.

In this sample, this clonotype turned up once. V and J are TRBV11-1 and TRBJ2-3, with 8 bases that match TRBD1. The V gene's germline CDR1 is SGHAT and CDR2 FQDESV (reference sequence). J gave up 3 bases and V 7 bases, and 3 bases lay outside the gene matches. The CDR3 sequence is 13 residues long. The CDR3 loop is CASTRTGTDTQYF. In DNA, the CDR3 is TGTGCCAGCACCAGGACAGGGACAGATACGCAGTATTTT.

The table lists this clonotype with a count of one. V and J are TRBV5-5 and TRBJ2-1; 16 positions match TRBD2. Germline CDR1 reads SGHKS; CDR2 reads YYEKEE (reference sequence). The CDR3 consists of 14 residues. After removal of 5 bases from V and 10 bases from J, the junction contained 3 bases not matched to a gene. This CDR3 reads CASRRGLAGGEQFF. The CDR3, as DNA: TGTGCCAGCAGAAGGGGACTAGCGGGGGGGGAGCAGTTCTTC.

This CDR3 reads CSVGRLAEYNEQFF. The CDR3, as DNA: TGCAGCGTTGGGCGACTAGCGGAGTACAATGAGCAGTTCTTC. The rearrangement joins TRBV29-1 to TRBJ2-1; 9 bases are shared with TRBD2. The CDR3 length is 14 residues. In germline, CDR1 is SQVTM, CDR2 ANQGSEA. The trim removed 4 bases at V and 4 bases at J, leaving 5 bases unmatched.

The rearrangement joins TRBV4-1 to TRBJ2-7, with a possible D match to TRBD1 (5 bases). This CDR3 region has 16 residues. CDR1 and CDR2 from the germline V gene are MGHRA and YSYEKL. Trimming removed 2 bases from V and 2 bases from J, with 16 bases in between. The CDR3 is CASSQPSRQKTYEQYF. The DNA for the CDR3 is TGCGCCAGCAGCCAACCCTCACGACAGAAGACCTACGAGCAGTACTTC.

This rearrangement joins TRBV2 to TRBJ2-7; D may be TRBD2 (6 bases). The CDR3 is 16 residues long. The germline CDR1 and CDR2 sequences are SNHLY and FYNNEI. The V and J ends lost 0 bases and 3 bases respectively, with 15 bases between them. The CDR3: CASSEAGDWLNYEQYV. The CDR3 nucleotides are TGTGCCAGCAGTGAAGCTGGGGACTGGCTAAACTACGAGCAGTACGTC.

The V gene is TRBV7-2, the J gene TRBJ1-1, with TRBD1 as a possible D gene (5 bases). This CDR3 is 14 amino acids long. Germline CDR1 is SGHTA and CDR2 is FQGNSA. With 4 bases removed from V and 6 bases from J, the gap between germline ends came to 15 bases. CDR3 amino acids: CASSSILLRAEAFF. The DNA for the CDR3 is TGTGCCAGCAGCTCTATCCTACTCAGGGCTGAAGCTTTCTTT.

The chain uses TRBV29-1 and TRBJ2-2, with 10 bases fitting TRBD1. The CDR3 consists of 15 residues. V was clipped by 1 base and J by 7 bases; unmatched bases: 6. The germline gives CDR1 SQVTM, CDR2 ANQGSEA. The CDR3 reads CSVEGTGTGVGELFF. As DNA, the CDR3 is TGCAGCGTTGAAGGCACCGGGACAGGGGTCGGGGAGCTGTTTTTT.

The CDR3 reads CASSQDTGSSYNEQFF. For the CDR3, the DNA is TGTGCCAGCAGCCAAGATACAGGGAGCTCCTACAATGAGCAGTTCTTC. The genes are TRBV14 and TRBJ2-1; TRBD1 is a possible D gene (6 bases). The CDR3 contains 16 residues. Trimming pared 0 bases from V and 0 bases from J, leaving 9 bases between. CDR1 is SGHDN, CDR2 FVKESK, per germline.

The gene calls are TRBV29-1 and TRBJ2-1; TRBD2 matches at 9 bases. This CDR3 spans 15 amino acids. Germline values: CDR1 SQVTM, CDR2 ANQGSEA. V trimming: 6 bases; J trimming: 2 bases; junction bases outside the gene matches: 8. CDR3 sequence reads: CSVESREGPYNEQFF. CDR3 nucleotides: TGCAGCGTGGAATCGCGGGAGGGCCCCTACAATGAGCAGTTCTTC.

V usage is TRBV14 and J usage is TRBJ2-7, with D unresolved. V was pared by 6 bases and J by 2 bases, with 14 bases between. Germline values: CDR1 SGHDN, CDR2 FVKESK. The CDR3 is 14 amino acids. The DNA of the CDR3 is TGTGCCAGCAGTCTCGGGCGAGGAGCCTACGAGCAGTACTTC. Protein sequence: CASSLGRGAYEQYF.

The chain links TRBV19 to TRBJ2-1; D is perhaps TRBD1 or TRBD2 (6 bases each). Trimming pared 3 bases from V and 3 bases from J, leaving 15 bases between. CDR3 length: 16 residues. The germline gives CDR1 LNHDA, CDR2 SQIVND (reference sequence). The CDR3, as DNA: TGTGCCAGTAGTATCCTGTTCGGGGGCCTCTACAATGAGCAGTTCTTC. This encodes CASSILFGGLYNEQFF.

The chain links TRBV15 to TRBJ2-1, with 7 bases aligning to TRBD2. Germline V gene sequence: CDR1 LNHNV, CDR2 YYDKDF (reference sequence). Trimming took 0 bases from V and 8 from J; bases not matched to a gene: 4. The CDR3 covers 14 residues. The CDR3 nucleotides are TGTGCCACCAGCAGAGATCGACTAGCCCATGAGCAGTTCTTC. This codes for CATSRDRLAHEQFF.

The rearrangement links TRBV13 to TRBJ2-3; no clear D gene. V was cut by 5 bases and J by 6 bases, with 9 bases left in between. Germline V CDR1 and CDR2: PRHDT, FYEKMQ (reference sequence). CDR3 length equals 12 residues. CDR3 protein: CASSIPNDTQYF. CDR3 in DNA: TGTGCCAGCAGCATACCCAACGATACGCAGTATTTT.

The chain employs TRBV18 and TRBJ1-5; D remains unclear. Germline V lookup: CDR1 KGHSH, CDR2 LQKENI. The CDR3 has 14 residues. V lost 3 bases and J 8 bases, leaving 14 bases between the germline ends. The CDR3 DNA follows: TGTGCCAGCTCACCGGACGGACTTTGGGAGCCCCAGCATTTT. This encodes CASSPDGLWEPQHF. Variable domain in full (rest from reference TRBV18 and TRBJ1-5): NAGVMQNPRHLVRRRGQEARLRCSPMKGHSHVYWYRQLPEEGLKFMVYLQKENIIDESGMPKERFSAEFPKEGPSILRIQQVVRGDSAAYFCASSPDGLWEPQHFGDGTRLSIL.

A single count supports this clonotype. This rearrangement joins TRBV3-1 to TRBJ2-1, with D hard to call. Germline-derived CDR1 and CDR2 are LGHDT and YNNKEL (reference sequence). There are 12 residues in the CDR3. The V end was cut by 6 bases, the J end by 4 bases, with 7 bases between. The CDR3 region is CASSPRYNEQFF. CDR3 sequence (DNA): TGTGCCAGCAGTCCCAGGTACAATGAGCAGTTCTTC.

The chain uses TRBV20-1 and TRBJ2-5, with 8 bases that match TRBD2. V was clipped by 3 bases and J by 5 bases; unmatched bases: 5. The length of the CDR3 is 13 residues. The germline CDR1 and CDR2 sequences are DFQATT and SNEGSKA (reference sequence). CDR3 bases: TGCAGTGCTAGCGGGGGGGTTTACGAGACCCAGTACTTC. Its translation is CSASGGVYETQYF.

This chain joins TRBV4-1 and TRBJ2-1; a weak D match, TRBD2 (5 bases). Trimming stripped 7 bases from V and 1 base from J, with 17 bases between. The length of the CDR3 is 16 residues. CDR1 is MGHRA and CDR2 is YSYEKL in the germline V gene. The CDR3 coding sequence is TGCGCCAGCACCCACCTCGGGGTGGGGTCCTACAATGAGCAGTTCTTC. This sequence encodes CASTHLGVGSYNEQFF.

The chain has TRBV29-1 and TRBJ2-5; no definite D call. Germline V gene sequence: CDR1 SQVTM, CDR2 ANQGSEA. The CDR3 runs to 10 residues. Trimming removed 7 bases from V and 1 base from J, with 4 bases in between. The CDR3 coding sequence is TGCAGCGCAACCCAAGAGACCCAGTACTTC. It is translated as CSATQETQYF.

This chain joins TRBV6-2 or TRBV6-3 and TRBJ1-5; D unresolved. This CDR3 is 15 amino acids long. CDR1 is MNHEY, CDR2 SVGEGT, per germline. V lost 0 bases and J 7 bases, leaving 13 bases between the germline ends. The CDR3 DNA follows: TGTGCCAGCAGTTACTCGACTGCCAGGTCGCAGCCCCAGCATTTT. As protein: CASSYSTARSQPQHF.

This clonotype was counted once. The chain employs TRBV6-2 or TRBV6-3 and TRBJ2-4, with a weak D call TRBD1 (6 bases). The CDR3 is 16 amino acids. V lost 2 bases to trimming and J lost 0 bases, with 11 bases between them. Germline loops: CDR1 MNHEY, CDR2 SVGEGT. This CDR3 reads CASSYGDNPAKNIQYF. Written as DNA, the CDR3 is TGTGCCAGCAGTTACGGGGACAACCCAGCCAAAAACATTCAGTACTTC.

This chain uses TRBV2 with TRBJ2-4, with D perhaps matching TRBD1 or TRBD2 (5 bases each). Germline CDR1 SNHLY, CDR2 FYNNEI. Trimming took 4 bases from V and 10 from J, leaving 17 bases between them. This CDR3 is built from 14 residues. CDR3 DNA: TGTGCCAGCAGTGCCCAGGGAGACGAAAGAATTCAGTACTTC. Translating it yields CASSAQGDERIQYF. The whole variable domain, filled in from reference TRBV2 and TRBJ2-4, reads EPEVTQTPSHQVTQMGQEVILRCVPISNHLYFYWYRQILGQKVEFLVSFYNNEISEKSEIFDDQFSVERPDGSNFTLKIRSTKLEDSAMYFCASSAQGDERIQYFGAGTRLSVL.

The chain uses TRBV28 and TRBJ2-3; TRBD2 matches at 7 bases. Germline CDR1 reads MDHEN; CDR2 reads SYDVKM. The V gene end was trimmed by 6 bases and the J gene end by 2 bases; junction bases not matched to a gene: 8. The CDR3 covers 15 residues. CDR3 sequence (DNA): TGTGCCAGCAGCCCCCGGGGGGACCACACAGATACGCAGTATTTT. Protein product: CASSPRGDHTDTQYF.

V gene TRBV11-1 combines with J gene TRBJ2-2; 10 bases line up with TRBD1. This CDR3 has 16 amino acids. Losses at the gene ends were 5 bases for V and 7 bases for J; bases not matched to a gene: 10. From germline, CDR1 is SGHAT and CDR2 FQDESV (reference sequence). As DNA, the CDR3 is TGTGCCAGCAGCCCAACCGGGACAGGGGTTGGCGGGGAGCTGTTTTTT. It specifies CASSPTGTGVGGELFF.

J is TRBJ2-2 and V is TRBV6-4, with D unresolved. The CDR3 length is 11 residues. Germline lookup yields CDR1 MRHNA and CDR2 SNTAGT. The V end was cut by 5 bases, the J end by 5 bases, with 3 bases between. CDR3 nucleotide sequence: TGTGCCAGCAGTCATACCGGGGAGCTGTTTTTT. Its translation: CASSHTGELFF.